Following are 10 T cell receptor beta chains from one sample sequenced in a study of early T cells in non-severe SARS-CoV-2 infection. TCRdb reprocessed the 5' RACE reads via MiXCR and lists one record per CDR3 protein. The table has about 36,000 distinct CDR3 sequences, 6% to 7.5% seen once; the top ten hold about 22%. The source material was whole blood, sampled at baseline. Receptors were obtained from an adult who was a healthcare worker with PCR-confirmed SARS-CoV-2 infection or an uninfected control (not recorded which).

CDR3 sequence: CASSYSNRPGTQYF. CDR3 DNA sequence: TGTGCCAGCAGTTACTCGAATCGTCCCGGGACCCAGTACTTC. This sequence joins TRBV6-2 or TRBV6-3 and TRBJ2-5; no firm D call. Germline loops: CDR1 MNHEY, CDR2 SVGEGT. This CDR3 is 14 amino acids long. Trimming shortened V by 0 bases and J by 7 bases, and 12 bases separated the two germline ends.

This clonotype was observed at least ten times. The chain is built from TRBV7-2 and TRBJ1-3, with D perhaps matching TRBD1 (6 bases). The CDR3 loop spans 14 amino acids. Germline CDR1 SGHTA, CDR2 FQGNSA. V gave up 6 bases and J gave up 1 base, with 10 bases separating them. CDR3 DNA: TGTGCCAGCAGTCGAGGGGGGTCTGGAAACACCATATATTTT. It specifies CASSRGGSGNTIYF.

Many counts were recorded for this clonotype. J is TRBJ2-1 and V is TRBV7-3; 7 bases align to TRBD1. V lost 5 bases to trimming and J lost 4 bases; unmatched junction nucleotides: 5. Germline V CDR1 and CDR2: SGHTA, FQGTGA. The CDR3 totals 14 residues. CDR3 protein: CASSRDSLYNEQFF. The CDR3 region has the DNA TGTGCCAGCAGCCGGGACAGCCTATACAATGAGCAGTTCTTC.

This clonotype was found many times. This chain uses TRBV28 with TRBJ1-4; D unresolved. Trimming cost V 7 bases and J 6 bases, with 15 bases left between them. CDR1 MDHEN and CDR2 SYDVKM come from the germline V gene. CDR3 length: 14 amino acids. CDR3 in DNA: TGTGCCAGCAAACCGGAAGGCCGAGATGAAAAACTGTTTTTT. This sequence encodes CASKPEGRDEKLFF.

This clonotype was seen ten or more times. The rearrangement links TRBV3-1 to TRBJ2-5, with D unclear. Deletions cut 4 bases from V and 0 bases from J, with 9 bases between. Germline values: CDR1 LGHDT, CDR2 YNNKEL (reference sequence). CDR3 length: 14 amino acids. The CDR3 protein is CASSLRRYQETQYF. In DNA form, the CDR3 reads TGTGCCAGCAGCCTCCGACGGTACCAAGAGACCCAGTACTTC.

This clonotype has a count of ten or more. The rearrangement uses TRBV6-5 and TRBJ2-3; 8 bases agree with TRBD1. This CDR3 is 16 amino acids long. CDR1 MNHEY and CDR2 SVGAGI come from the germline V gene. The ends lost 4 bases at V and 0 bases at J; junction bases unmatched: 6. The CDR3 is CASSSWTGTSTDTQYF. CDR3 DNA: TGTGCCAGCAGTTCTTGGACAGGGACTAGCACAGATACGCAGTATTTT.

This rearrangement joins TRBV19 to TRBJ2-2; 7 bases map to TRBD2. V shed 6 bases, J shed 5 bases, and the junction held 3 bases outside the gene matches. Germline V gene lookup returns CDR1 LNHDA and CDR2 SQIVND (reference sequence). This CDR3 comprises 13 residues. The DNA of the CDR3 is TGTGCCAGTAGCCCCGGGAGGACCGGGGAGCTGTTTTTT. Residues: CASSPGRTGELFF. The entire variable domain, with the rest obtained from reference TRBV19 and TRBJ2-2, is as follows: DGGITQSPKYLFRKEGQNVTLSCEQNLNHDAMYWYRQDPGQGLRLIYYSQIVNDFQKGDIAEGYSVSREKKESFPLTVTSAQKNPTAFYLCASSPGRTGELFFGEGSRLTVL.

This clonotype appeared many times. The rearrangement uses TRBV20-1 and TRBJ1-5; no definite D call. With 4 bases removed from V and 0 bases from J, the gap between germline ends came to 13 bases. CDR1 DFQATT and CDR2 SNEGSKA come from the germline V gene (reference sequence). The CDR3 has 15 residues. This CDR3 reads CSATKFRDSNQPQHF. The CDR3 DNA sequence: TGCAGTGCTACTAAATTTAGGGATAGCAATCAGCCCCAGCATTTT.

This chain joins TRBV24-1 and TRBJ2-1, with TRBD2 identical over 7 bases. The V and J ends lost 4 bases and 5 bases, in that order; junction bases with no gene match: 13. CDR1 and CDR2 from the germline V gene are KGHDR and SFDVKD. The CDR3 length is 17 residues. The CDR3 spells CATSDPVGSGMDNEQFF. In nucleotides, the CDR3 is TGTGCCACCAGTGACCCCGTTGGAAGCGGGATGGACAATGAGCAGTTCTTC.

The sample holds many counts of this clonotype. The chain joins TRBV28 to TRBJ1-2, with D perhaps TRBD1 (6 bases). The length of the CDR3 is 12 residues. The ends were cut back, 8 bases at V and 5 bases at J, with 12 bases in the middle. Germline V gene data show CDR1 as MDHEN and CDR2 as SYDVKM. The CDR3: CASGGARYGYTF. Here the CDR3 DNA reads TGTGCCAGCGGGGGGGCGCGGTATGGCTACACCTTC.